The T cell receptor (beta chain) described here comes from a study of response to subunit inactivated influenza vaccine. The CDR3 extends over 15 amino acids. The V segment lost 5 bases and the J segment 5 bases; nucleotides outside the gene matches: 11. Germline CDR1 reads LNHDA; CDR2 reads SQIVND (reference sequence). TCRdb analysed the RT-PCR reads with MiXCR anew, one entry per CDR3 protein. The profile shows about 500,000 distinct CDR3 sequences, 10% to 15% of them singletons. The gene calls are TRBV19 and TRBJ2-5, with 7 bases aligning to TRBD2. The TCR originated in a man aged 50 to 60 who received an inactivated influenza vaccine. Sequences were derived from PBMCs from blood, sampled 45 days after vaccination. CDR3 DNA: TGTGCCAGTAGTTTCTGGGGAGGGGCGCGGGAGACCCAGTACTTC. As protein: CASSFWGGARETQYF.